Shown below are 27 T cell receptor beta chains from a single sample sequenced in a study of T-cell reconstitution after alpha-beta-depleted transplantation in children. Preparing the TCRbeta library involved the use of unique molecular identifiers. Each CDR3 protein gets one entry after TCRdb re-called the PCR reads with MiXCR. This sample has around 450,000 distinct CDR3 sequences, with 43% found just once. The source was PBMCs, collected before TCRalphabeta/CD19-depleted stem cell transplant. Source of these receptors: a girl aged 2-10 years with aplastic anemia, due to receive a stem cell transplant.

The V gene is TRBV5-1, the J gene TRBJ2-7, with D tentatively TRBD1 (6 bases). Germline lookup yields CDR1 SGHRS and CDR2 YFSETQ. The V end was cut by 4 bases, the J end by 2 bases, with 13 bases between. CDR3 length: 14 amino acids. The CDR3 loop reads CASSTGTPAYEQYF. The DNA for the CDR3 is TGCGCCAGCAGCACCGGGACACCAGCCTACGAGCAGTACTTC.

This clonotype appeared many times. This chain uses TRBV5-4 with TRBJ2-3; 7 bases match TRBD1. This CDR3 region has 15 residues. V trimming: 2 bases; J trimming: 1 base; junction bases outside the gene matches: 4. The germline V gene has CDR1 SGHNT and CDR2 YYREEE (reference sequence). CDR3 DNA: TGTGCCAGCAGCTTAAGGACAGGCGGCACAGATACGCAGTATTTT. Protein product: CASSLRTGGTDTQYF.

V is TRBV7-3 and J is TRBJ2-3; 8 nucleotides agree with TRBD2. After removal of 3 bases from V and 1 base from J, the junction contained 3 bases not matched to a gene. Germline CDR1 reads SGHTA; CDR2 reads FQGTGA. This CDR3 contains 15 residues. The CDR3 DNA is TGTGCCAGCAGCTTTGATAGCGGGGGCACAGATACGCAGTATTTT. This sequence encodes CASSFDSGGTDTQYF. The full variable domain, with the rest looked up from reference TRBV7-3 and TRBJ2-3, is GAGVSQTPSNKVTEKGKYVELRCDPISGHTALYWYRQSLGQGPEFLIYFQGTGAADDSGLPNDRFFAVRPEGSVSTLKIQRTERGDSAVYLCASSFDSGGTDTQYFGPGTRLTVL.

The table lists this clonotype with many counts. This chain joins TRBV20-1 and TRBJ1-5; 8 positions match TRBD1. The CDR3 sequence is 16 residues long. From germline, CDR1 is DFQATT and CDR2 SNEGSKA (reference sequence). Germline trimming cut 3 bases from V and 2 bases from J; bases unmatched to any gene: 9. CDR3 amino acids: CSARSGGWMGNQPQHF. The CDR3 nucleotides are TGCAGTGCTAGGTCAGGGGGCTGGATGGGCAATCAGCCCCAGCATTTT.

This clonotype was counted at least ten times. V and J are TRBV5-1 and TRBJ1-2; D unresolved. The CDR3 runs 15 residues. Per the germline V gene, CDR1 is SGHRS and CDR2 is YFSETQ. V dropped 3 bases and J dropped 8 bases, with 20 bases sitting between them. The CDR3 DNA reads as TGCGCCAGCAGCTCATCCGTGCCAGCCGGGTCCGGCTACACCTTC. Protein sequence: CASSSSVPAGSGYTF. The full variable domain, with the rest looked up from reference TRBV5-1 and TRBJ1-2, is KAGVTQTPRYLIKTRGQQVTLSCSPISGHRSVSWYQQTPGQGLQFLFEYFSETQRNKGNFPGRFSGRQFSNSRSEMNVSTLELGDSALYLCASSSSVPAGSGYTFGSGTRLTVV.

The chain links TRBV27 to TRBJ1-5, with D maybe TRBD1 (6 bases). Per the germline V gene, CDR1 is MNHEY and CDR2 is SMNVEV (reference sequence). V was cut by 4 bases and J by 1 base, with 14 bases left in between. The CDR3 covers 16 residues. CDR3 sequence reads: CASSSKAGASNQPQHF. Here the CDR3 DNA reads TGTGCCAGCAGTTCCAAGGCAGGGGCGAGCAATCAGCCCCAGCATTTT.

The chain is built from TRBV5-1 and TRBJ2-7; D is perhaps TRBD1 (6 bases). The germline gives CDR1 SGHRS, CDR2 YFSETQ. The CDR3 is 14 amino acids. The V end was cut by 0 bases, the J end by 3 bases, with 10 bases between. The CDR3 region is CASSLVGGDYEQYF. CDR3 nucleotide sequence: TGCGCCAGCAGCTTGGTAGGGGGTGACTACGAGCAGTACTTC.

This clonotype occurred many times. This chain joins TRBV12-3 or TRBV12-4 and TRBJ2-3, with D unclear. This CDR3 comprises 13 residues. Trimming shortened V by 3 bases and J by 4 bases, and 8 bases separated the two germline ends. In DNA form, the CDR3 reads TGTGCCAGCAGTTTTTCCGGGTCAGATACGCAGTATTTT. This sequence encodes CASSFSGSDTQYF.

This clonotype was recorded a few times. This rearrangement joins TRBV11-2 to TRBJ1-1, with 8 bases identical to TRBD1. Germline values: CDR1 SGHAT, CDR2 FQNNGV. V was clipped by 5 bases and J by 5 bases; unmatched bases: 10. The CDR3 sequence is 15 residues long. In DNA form, the CDR3 reads TGTGCCAGCAGCCCTGACAGGGGAAAGTGGACTGAAGCTTTCTTT. Translated: CASSPDRGKWTEAFF.

V and J are TRBV20-1 and TRBJ2-7; D possibly corresponds to TRBD2 (6 bases). Trimming stripped 3 bases from V and 6 bases from J, with 15 bases between. This CDR3 region has 13 residues. CDR1 DFQATT and CDR2 SNEGSKA come from the germline V gene (reference sequence). The DNA for the CDR3 is TGCAGTGCTAGTGTTCGGGGACTTTCCGAGCAGTACTTC. This gives the protein CSASVRGLSEQYF.

The CDR3 loop is CASSFGDNFYEQYF. The CDR3 coding sequence is TGCGCCAGCAGCTTCGGGGACAACTTCTACGAGCAGTACTTC. J is TRBJ2-7 and V is TRBV5-1; a possible D gene is TRBD1 (6 bases). This CDR3 region has 14 residues. CDR1 and CDR2 from the germline V gene are SGHRS and YFSETQ. V lost 2 bases and J lost 3, with 12 bases in between. The complete variable domain, with remaining parts taken from reference TRBV5-1 and TRBJ2-7, reads KAGVTQTPRYLIKTRGQQVTLSCSPISGHRSVSWYQQTPGQGLQFLFEYFSETQRNKGNFPGRFSGRQFSNSRSEMNVSTLELGDSALYLCASSFGDNFYEQYFGPGTRLTVT.

This sequence joins TRBV4-1 and TRBJ2-1, with D uncertain. The V gene's germline CDR1 is MGHRA and CDR2 YSYEKL. There are 14 residues in the CDR3. V was pared by 2 bases and J by 7 bases, with 12 bases between. The CDR3 region has the DNA TGCGCCAGCAGCCAAATGTTTCATGGGAATGAGCAGTTCTTC. As protein: CASSQMFHGNEQFF.

The chain employs TRBV5-1 and TRBJ2-3; possible D gene TRBD1, 5 bases. V was cut by 0 bases and J by 0 bases, with 8 bases left in between. This CDR3 is 15 amino acids long. The germline V gene encodes CDR1 SGHRS and CDR2 YFSETQ. The CDR3 nucleotides read TGCGCCAGCAGCTTGGCCAGGGCTAGCACAGATACGCAGTATTTT. Translating gives CASSLARASTDTQYF.

This rearrangement joins TRBV11-1 to TRBJ2-7; 7 bases align to TRBD1. The CDR3 runs to 15 residues. V gave up 5 bases and J gave up 4 bases; unmatched junction bases: 11. CDR1 and CDR2 (germline): SGHAT, FQDESV (reference sequence). The CDR3 bases are TGTGCCAGCAGCCCGCCCACCTCACAGGGGTACGAGCAGTACTTC. Its translation is CASSPPTSQGYEQYF.

This rearrangement joins TRBV12-3 or TRBV12-4 to TRBJ2-7; D might be TRBD2 (5 bases). The CDR3 is made up of 16 amino acids. The V and J ends lost 5 bases and 0 bases respectively, with 17 bases between them. The CDR3 region is CASSPLLRASSYEQYF. The CDR3 DNA reads as TGTGCCAGCAGTCCCCTTCTGAGGGCGAGCTCCTACGAGCAGTACTTC.

The V call is TRBV12-3 or TRBV12-4, the J call TRBJ1-2; D is undetermined. The CDR3 consists of 15 residues. Trimming took off 5 bases at V and 3 bases at J, with 16 bases between the two ends. Written as DNA, the CDR3 is TGTGCCAGCAGTACGTTCGCCCCGGCGGACTATGGCTACACCTTC. This encodes CASSTFAPADYGYTF.

This clonotype was recorded a few times. The V gene is TRBV3-1, the J gene TRBJ1-1, with D perhaps TRBD1 (6 bases). The CDR3 has 16 residues. Between the trimmed V and J ends, which lost 7 bases and 0 bases, there was a span of 18 bases. Germline lookup yields CDR1 LGHDT and CDR2 YNNKEL (reference sequence). The DNA of the CDR3 is TGTGCCAGCAACACCATAGGGGGAGGTATGAACACTGAAGCTTTCTTT. Translated: CASNTIGGGMNTEAFF.

The chain joins TRBV7-9 to TRBJ1-2; D gene uncertain. The CDR3 is made up of 13 amino acids. Trimming stripped 3 bases from V and 8 bases from J, with 13 bases between. Germline V gene data show CDR1 as SEHNR and CDR2 as FQNEAQ (reference sequence). CDR3 sequence reads: CASSFRGTEGYTF. The DNA of the CDR3 is TGTGCCAGCAGCTTCCGGGGAACGGAAGGCTACACCTTC.

This clonotype was observed many times. The V gene is TRBV7-2, the J gene TRBJ2-7; TRBD1 agrees at 8 bases. The CDR3 sequence is 16 residues long. CDR1 is SGHTA, CDR2 FQGNSA, per germline. Trimming cost V 2 bases and J 5 bases; bases outside gene matches: 11. The CDR3 nucleotides are TGTGCCAGCAGCTTACAGTTAGGACAGGGAGTCGACGAGCAGTACTTC. Translation gives CASSLQLGQGVDEQYF.

This clonotype was observed at least ten times. This chain joins TRBV5-1 and TRBJ1-6; D gene unclear. Per the germline V gene, CDR1 is SGHRS and CDR2 is YFSETQ. The CDR3 has 17 residues. Trimming removed 0 bases from V and 0 bases from J, with 10 bases in between. CDR3 nucleotide sequence: TGCGCCAGCAGCTTGGTAGCACTCAGCTCCTATAATTCACCCCTCCACTTT. Its translation is CASSLVALSSYNSPLHF.

This clonotype came up many times. The gene calls are TRBV12-3 or TRBV12-4 and TRBJ2-1; no reliable D call. Between the trimmed V and J ends, which lost 3 bases and 15 bases, there was a span of 12 bases. The CDR3 covers 11 residues. The CDR3, as DNA: TGTGCCAGCAGTTTCGGGCGTAGCACGTTCTTC. Translated: CASSFGRSTFF.

The chain joins TRBV7-8 to TRBJ2-5, with D unresolved. V shed 2 bases and J shed 3 bases, with 16 bases lying between them. The CDR3 totals 16 residues. Germline CDR1 SGHVS, CDR2 FQNEAQ. The CDR3 sequence is CASSLFNLGQEETQYF. CDR3 in DNA: TGTGCCAGCAGCTTATTTAACCTAGGCCAAGAAGAGACCCAGTACTTC. The full variable domain, in which reference TRBV7-8 and TRBJ2-5 provide the parts outside the CDR3, is GAGVSQSPRYKVAKRGQDVALRCDPISGHVSLFWYQQALGQGPEFLTYFQNEAQLDKSGLPSDRFFAERPEGSVSTLKIQRTQQEDSAVYLCASSLFNLGQEETQYFGPGTRLLVL.

This chain uses TRBV20-1 with TRBJ2-3; TRBD2 is a possible D gene (5 bases). This CDR3 has 13 residues. V lost 3 bases and J 1 base, leaving 8 bases between the germline ends. Germline-derived CDR1 and CDR2 are DFQATT and SNEGSKA (reference sequence). CDR3 residues: CSARDFRTDTQYF. Written as DNA, the CDR3 is TGCAGTGCTAGGGACTTTCGCACAGATACGCAGTATTTT.

The genes are TRBV7-9 and TRBJ2-5, with a tentative D call TRBD1 (6 bases). This CDR3 region has 14 residues. Trimming removed 5 bases from V and 3 bases from J, with 13 bases in between. Germline-derived CDR1 and CDR2 are SEHNR and FQNEAQ (reference sequence). For the CDR3, the DNA is TGTGCCAGCAGCCCCGGACGGGACAAAGAGACCCAGTACTTC. Protein: CASSPGRDKETQYF.

The V and J genes are TRBV5-1 and TRBJ1-2; D remains ambiguous. Germline values: CDR1 SGHRS, CDR2 YFSETQ. Trimming removed 0 bases from V and 4 bases from J, with 13 bases in between. The CDR3 has 15 amino acids. The CDR3 region is CASSLGNTPSYGYTF. The CDR3 DNA reads TGCGCCAGCAGCTTGGGGAATACCCCCAGCTATGGCTACACCTTC.

This clonotype has just one count. J is TRBJ2-7 and V is TRBV4-1; D is tentatively TRBD1 or TRBD2 (6 bases each). Trimming took off 0 bases at V and 3 bases at J, with 18 bases between the two ends. This CDR3 spans 17 amino acids. CDR1 and CDR2 (germline): MGHRA, YSYEKL. The CDR3, as DNA: TGCGCCAGCAGCCAAGATAGTCTCGGGGGCATAAACTACGAGCAGTACTTC. It codes for CASSQDSLGGINYEQYF.

CDR3: CASSFGRGDTEAFF. CDR3 nucleotide sequence: TGTGCCAGCAGCTTTGGACGGGGGGACACTGAAGCTTTCTTT. This chain uses TRBV5-4 with TRBJ1-1; weak D call: TRBD1 (5 bases). The CDR3 contains 14 residues. V lost 2 bases, J lost 3 bases, and 11 bases lay in between. Looked up from germline, CDR1 is SGHNT and CDR2 is YYREEE (reference sequence).